The 19 T cell receptor beta chains below all came from one sample that was sequenced in a study of T cell responses to AZD1222 COVID-19 vaccine. TCRdb's copy holds only in-frame clones and misses some; the assay was immunoSEQ multiplex PCR. The sample includes over 100,000 clones, around 94% of them seen just once. Here the sequenced sample was peripheral blood, taken on day 0 of AZD1222 vaccination. The receptor set was obtained from an adult in good health.

This clone was recorded only once. The chain combines TRBV5-6 with TRBJ1-2; D gene unclear. Germline loops: CDR1 SGHDT, CDR2 YYEEEE. CDR3 length equals 14 residues. V gave up 0 bases and J gave up 7 bases, with 13 bases separating them. The CDR3 spells CASSLGLRDSGYTF. DNA of the CDR3: TGTGCCAGCAGCTTGGGTTTGCGGGATTCTGGCTACACCTTC.

This chain links TRBV27 with TRBJ2-3; 9 bases line up with TRBD2. Germline V CDR1 and CDR2: MNHEY, SMNVEV (reference sequence). The CDR3 totals 16 residues. V trimming: 2 bases; J trimming: 4 bases; junction bases outside the gene matches: 7. This CDR3 is CASSLGPSGVSDTQYF. CDR3 in DNA: TGTGCCAGCAGTTTAGGTCCTAGCGGGGTCTCAGATACGCAGTATTTT.

J is TRBJ1-2 and V is TRBV18, with D possibly TRBD1 on 6 matching bases. The CDR3 consists of 14 residues. Per the germline V gene, CDR1 is KGHSH and CDR2 is LQKENI. Trimming left V 3 bases short and J 5 bases short, with 13 bases between. CDR3 in amino acids: CASSPSGVGYGYTF. Written as DNA, the CDR3 is TGTGCCAGCTCACCCTCAGGGGTGGGGTATGGCTACACCTTC. Complete variable domain (other parts from reference TRBV18 and TRBJ1-2): NAGVMQNPRHLVRRRGQEARLRCSPMKGHSHVYWYRQLPEEGLKFMVYLQKENIIDESGMPKERFSAEFPKEGPSILRIQQVVRGDSAAYFCASSPSGVGYGYTFGSGTRLTVV.

This clone was observed a single time. The V and J genes are TRBV11-2 and TRBJ1-4, with unresolved D. The CDR3 length is 15 residues. Trimming cost V 5 bases and J 3 bases, with 13 bases left between them. CDR1 is SGHAT, CDR2 FQNNGV, per germline. As DNA, the CDR3 is TGTGCCAGCAGCCCTTACGGGAATCCTAATGAAAAACTGTTTTTT. It codes for CASSPYGNPNEKLFF.

There are a few counts of this clone. The chain uses TRBV13 and TRBJ2-1; D is undetermined. V shed 0 bases and J shed 5 bases, with 8 bases lying between them. CDR3 length: 14 residues. Looked up from germline, CDR1 is PRHDT and CDR2 is FYEKMQ (reference sequence). CDR3 in amino acids: CASSLGRINNEQFF. CDR3 coding DNA: TGTGCCAGCAGCTTAGGGAGGATCAACAATGAGCAGTTCTTC.

In DNA, the CDR3 is TGTGCCAGCAGCTTTCCCGGGACTAGCGCCAATGAGCAGTTCTTC. It encodes CASSFPGTSANEQFF. The chain recombines TRBV3-1 (or the pseudogene TRBV3-2) with TRBJ2-1; 10 positions match TRBD2. This CDR3 is 15 amino acids long. V shed 5 bases, J shed 6 bases, and the junction held 7 bases outside the gene matches. Germline lookup yields CDR1 LGHDT and CDR2 YNNKEL (reference sequence).

Here the CDR3 reads CASSHGQGEVGYTF. In DNA, the CDR3 is TGTGCCAGCAGCCATGGACAGGGGGAGGTAGGCTACACCTTC. V is TRBV7-2 and J is TRBJ1-2, with 10 positions matching TRBD1. J lost 8 bases, V lost 5 bases, and 8 bases had no gene match. CDR1 is SGHTA and CDR2 is FQGNSA in the germline V gene. The CDR3 covers 14 residues.

This clone was observed a few times. CDR3 in DNA: TGCGCCAGCAGCTTGAACGAGGCAGCAACTAATGAAAAACTGTTTTTT. Its protein is CASSLNEAATNEKLFF. The gene calls are TRBV5-1 and TRBJ1-4, with D uncertain. CDR1 SGHRS and CDR2 YFSETQ come from the germline V gene. This CDR3 is built from 16 residues. V was clipped by 1 base and J by 0 bases, with 10 bases between them.

This chain joins TRBV30 and TRBJ1-4; D not certain. CDR1 and CDR2 from the germline V gene are GTSNPN and SVGIG (reference sequence). The CDR3 loop spans 13 amino acids. The V and J ends lost 3 bases and 8 bases respectively, with 13 bases between them. The CDR3 region has the DNA TGTGCCTGGAGAGGGCGTCCTCAGGAAAAACTGTTTTTT. It is translated as CAWRGRPQEKLFF.

The CDR3 DNA reads TGTGCCAGCAGTTCCCAAAATTCACCCCTCCACTTT. It encodes CASSSQNSPLHF. The V and J genes are TRBV12-3 or TRBV12-4 and TRBJ1-6; D unresolved. Trimming removed 4 bases at V and 7 bases at J, with 5 bases between. This CDR3 has 12 amino acids.

This chain joins TRBV28 and TRBJ1-4; 8 positions match TRBD1. Unmatched junction bases numbered 4, after V lost 2 bases and J lost 5 bases. Germline values: CDR1 MDHEN, CDR2 SYDVKM. CDR3 length: 15 amino acids. The CDR3 nucleotides are TGTGCCAGCAGTTTACACGGACAGGGAAATGAAAAACTGTTTTTT. It yields the protein CASSLHGQGNEKLFF.

This clone occurred a few times. The J gene is TRBJ1-1, the V gene TRBV5-1; perhaps TRBD1 as D (6 bases). Looked up from germline, CDR1 is SGHRS and CDR2 is YFSETQ. V lost 5 bases to trimming and J lost 5 bases, with 16 bases between them. CDR3 size: 14 residues. The CDR3, as DNA: TGCGCCAGCAGTTTTGAGGGGGGAAAGACTGAAGCTTTCTTT. Protein product: CASSFEGGKTEAFF.

V is TRBV5-1 and J is TRBJ2-2; 9 bases map to TRBD1. This CDR3 spans 16 amino acids. CDR1 SGHRS and CDR2 YFSETQ come from the germline V gene. V was pared by 4 bases and J by 1 base, with 5 bases of the junction left unmatched. In DNA, the CDR3 is TGCGCCAGCAGCGACCCGGGACAGGGGAACACCGGGGAGCTGTTTTTT. Amino acid sequence: CASSDPGQGNTGELFF.

This rearrangement joins TRBV7-2 to TRBJ1-5; perhaps TRBD1 as D (5 bases). Between the trimmed V and J ends, which lost 5 bases and 2 bases, there was a span of 13 bases. Germline CDR1 is SGHTA and CDR2 is FQGNSA. The CDR3 spans 15 residues. The chain's CDR3 is CASSKGITGNQPQHF. The CDR3 nucleotides read TGTGCCAGCAGCAAGGGGATTACGGGCAATCAGCCCCAGCATTTT.

The V call is TRBV18, the J call TRBJ1-5; D remains unclear. V lost 3 bases and J 2 bases, leaving 11 bases between the germline ends. CDR1 KGHSH and CDR2 LQKENI come from the germline V gene. CDR3 length: 15 amino acids. The chain's CDR3 is CASSPFDGRNQPQHF. The CDR3 DNA sequence: TGTGCCAGCTCACCCTTCGACGGCCGCAATCAGCCCCAGCATTTT. The complete variable domain, with remaining parts taken from reference TRBV18 and TRBJ1-5, reads NAGVMQNPRHLVRRRGQEARLRCSPMKGHSHVYWYRQLPEEGLKFMVYLQKENIIDESGMPKERFSAEFPKEGPSILRIQQVVRGDSAAYFCASSPFDGRNQPQHFGDGTRLSIL.

This sequence joins TRBV6-1 and TRBJ1-2; no clear D. V gave up 2 bases and J gave up 5 bases, with 9 bases separating them. This CDR3 spans 13 amino acids. CDR1 is MNHNS and CDR2 is SASEGT in the germline V gene. CDR3 amino acids: CASSEPGGYGYTF. CDR3 DNA: TGTGCCAGCAGTGAACCGGGTGGGTATGGCTACACCTTC.

The CDR3 coding sequence is TGTGCCAGCAGTTTGTACGCCTACAATGAGCAGTTCTTC. Protein: CASSLYAYNEQFF. The J gene is TRBJ2-1, the V gene TRBV12-3 or TRBV12-4, with D unresolved. Trimming removed 3 bases at V and 2 bases at J, with 5 bases between. The CDR3 spans 13 residues.

V and J are TRBV11-1 and TRBJ2-1; D possibly corresponds to TRBD2 (5 bases). The CDR3 sequence is 12 residues long. The germline gives CDR1 SGHAT, CDR2 FQDESV (reference sequence). Trimming shortened V by 4 bases and J by 8 bases, and 9 bases separated the two germline ends. CDR3 nucleotides: TGTGCCAGCAGCTCGCGGGTGGATGAGCAGTTCTTC. Encoded protein: CASSSRVDEQFF.

CDR3 bases: TGTGCCAGCACCGCCGGCCTGGGCGGTCAGCCCCAGCATTTT. Encoded protein: CASTAGLGGQPQHF. The gene calls are TRBV2 and TRBJ1-5, with D unclear. This CDR3 is built from 14 residues. Deletions cut 7 bases from V and 6 bases from J, with 16 bases between. CDR1 SNHLY and CDR2 FYNNEI come from the germline V gene.